This T cell receptor beta chain stems from a study of shared clonotypes between healthy human individuals. The table lists this clone with a count of one. The table came from immunoSEQ multiplex PCR; TCRdb's copy has only in-frame clones and leaves some out. The table records roughly 2,000,000 clones, around 93% of them present only once. Positive CCR7 selection of CD45RO-negative cells yielded the naive CD8 cells, and terminally differentiated effector memory CD45RA+ cells were excluded. From germline, CDR1 is SEHNR and CDR2 FQNEAQ (reference sequence). V lost 5 bases and J lost 2; bases outside the gene matches: 7. This CDR3 has 17 amino acids.

Specimen: naive CD8+ T cells from PBMCs. The clonotype was recovered from a man aged 18 to 30 in good health. Some clones in this sample may be carry-over from other donors' samples. This chain joins TRBV7-9 and TRBJ2-7; 15 nucleotides align to TRBD2. The CDR3 nucleotides are TGTGCCAGCAGCCTGGGACTAGCGGGAGGACGTACCTACGAGCAGTACTTC. It codes for CASSLGLAGGRTYEQYF. Drawing the rest from reference TRBV7-9 and TRBJ2-7, the complete variable domain is DTGVSQNPRHKITKRGQNVTFRCDPISEHNRLYWYRQTLGQGPEFLTYFQNEAQLEKSRLLSDRFSAERPKGSFSTLEIQRTEQGDSAMYLCASSLGLAGGRTYEQYFGPGTRLTVT.